Ten or more counts support the clone carrying this T cell receptor (beta chain). What it recognizes is unknown. V gave up 6 bases and J gave up 7 bases, with 13 bases separating them. Germline V gene lookup returns CDR1 MDHEN and CDR2 SYDVKM. The CDR3 consists of 13 residues. These data belong to a study of T cells in Graves' hyperthyroidism and ophthalmopathy. Findings and limits, study-wide: Blood also showed most of the thyroid clonotypes that were expanded above 0.001.

RNA transcripts gave rise to amplified TCR beta CDR3 regions. RT-PCR in the first round (using the HTBI primer set) targeted the TCR CDR3. TCRdb reprocessed the multiplex PCR reads with MiXCR, giving one entry per CDR3 protein. The sample has 250,000 or so distinct CDR3 sequences, 13% to 15% seen once. The blood sample predates any ophthalmopathy symptoms, coming from first hyperthyroidism diagnosis. 9.5 to 10 ml fresh peripheral blood yielded the PBMCs. This TCR was sampled from a middle-aged woman with Graves' hyperthyroidism that later progressed to Graves' ophthalmopathy. The source material was blood. The gene calls are TRBV28 and TRBJ1-5; D not resolved. CDR3 sequence reads: CASSQDEWQPQHF. Written as DNA, the CDR3 is TGTGCCAGCAGCCAGGACGAGTGGCAGCCCCAGCATTTT.